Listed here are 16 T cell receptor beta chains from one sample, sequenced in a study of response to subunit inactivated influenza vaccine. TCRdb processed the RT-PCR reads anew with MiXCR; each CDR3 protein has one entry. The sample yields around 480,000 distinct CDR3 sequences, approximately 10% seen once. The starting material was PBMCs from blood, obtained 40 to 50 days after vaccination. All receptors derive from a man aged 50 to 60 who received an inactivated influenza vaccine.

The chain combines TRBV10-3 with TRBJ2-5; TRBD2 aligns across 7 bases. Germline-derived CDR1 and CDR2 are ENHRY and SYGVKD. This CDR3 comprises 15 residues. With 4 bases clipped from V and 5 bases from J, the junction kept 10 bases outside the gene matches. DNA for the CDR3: TGTGCCATCAGTGCCAGTGGGGGGGTTGTGGAGACCCAGTACTTC. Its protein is CAISASGGVVETQYF.

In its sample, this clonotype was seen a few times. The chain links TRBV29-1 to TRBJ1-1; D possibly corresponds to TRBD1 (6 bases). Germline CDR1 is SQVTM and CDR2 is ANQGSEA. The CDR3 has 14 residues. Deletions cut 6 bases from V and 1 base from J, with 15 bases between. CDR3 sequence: CSVSGAAWNTEAFF. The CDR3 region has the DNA TGCAGCGTGTCAGGGGCCGCATGGAACACTGAAGCTTTCTTT.

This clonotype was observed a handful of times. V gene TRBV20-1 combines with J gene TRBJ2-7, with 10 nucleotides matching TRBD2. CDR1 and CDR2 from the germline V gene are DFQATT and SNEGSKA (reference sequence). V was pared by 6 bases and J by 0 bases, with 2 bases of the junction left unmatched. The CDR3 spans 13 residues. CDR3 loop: CSAGLAVSYEQYF. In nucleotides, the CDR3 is TGCAGTGCCGGACTAGCGGTCTCCTACGAGCAGTACTTC.

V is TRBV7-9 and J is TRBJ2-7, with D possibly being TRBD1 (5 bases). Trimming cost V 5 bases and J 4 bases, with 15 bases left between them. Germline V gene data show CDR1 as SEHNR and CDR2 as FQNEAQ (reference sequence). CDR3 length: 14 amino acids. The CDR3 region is CASSPRVETYEQYF. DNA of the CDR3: TGTGCCAGCAGCCCCAGGGTGGAGACTTACGAGCAGTACTTC.

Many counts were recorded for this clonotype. Here the CDR3 reads CASSSSTSGYEQYF. The CDR3 DNA follows: TGTGCCAGCAGTTCATCGACTAGCGGGTACGAGCAGTACTTC. This chain connects TRBV27 to TRBJ2-7; 10 nucleotides match TRBD2. V lost 4 bases to trimming and J lost 4 bases; unmatched junction nucleotides: 4. There are 14 residues in the CDR3. Germline CDR1 is MNHEY and CDR2 is SMNVEV (reference sequence).

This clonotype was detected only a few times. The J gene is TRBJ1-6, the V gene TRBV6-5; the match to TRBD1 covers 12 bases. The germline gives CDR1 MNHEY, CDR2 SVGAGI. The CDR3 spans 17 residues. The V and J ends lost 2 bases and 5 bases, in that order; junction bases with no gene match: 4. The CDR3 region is CASSYTGQGADNSPLHF. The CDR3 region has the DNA TGTGCCAGCAGTTACACGGGACAGGGGGCCGATAATTCACCCCTCCACTTT.

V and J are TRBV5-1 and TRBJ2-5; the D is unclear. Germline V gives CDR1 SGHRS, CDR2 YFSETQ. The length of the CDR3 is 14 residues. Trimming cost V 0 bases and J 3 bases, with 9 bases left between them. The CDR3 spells CASSLARREETQYF. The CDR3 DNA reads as TGCGCCAGCAGCTTGGCCAGGAGAGAAGAGACCCAGTACTTC.

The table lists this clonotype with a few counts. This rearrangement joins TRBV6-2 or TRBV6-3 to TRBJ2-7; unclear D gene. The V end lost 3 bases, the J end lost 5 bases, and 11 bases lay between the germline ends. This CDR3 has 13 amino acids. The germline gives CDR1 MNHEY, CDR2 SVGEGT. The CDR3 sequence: CASSYWQNNEQYF. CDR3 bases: TGTGCCAGCAGTTATTGGCAGAACAACGAGCAGTACTTC.

This CDR3 reads CASSFQQGIGELFF. CDR3 in DNA: TGTGCCAGCAGTTTCCAACAGGGTATCGGGGAGCTGTTTTTT. V gene TRBV6-2 or TRBV6-3 combines with J gene TRBJ2-2, with D possibly matching TRBD1 (6 bases). The CDR3 runs to 14 residues. Germline V lookup: CDR1 MNHEY, CDR2 SVGEGT. V was trimmed by 4 bases and J by 7 bases, leaving 13 bases between them.

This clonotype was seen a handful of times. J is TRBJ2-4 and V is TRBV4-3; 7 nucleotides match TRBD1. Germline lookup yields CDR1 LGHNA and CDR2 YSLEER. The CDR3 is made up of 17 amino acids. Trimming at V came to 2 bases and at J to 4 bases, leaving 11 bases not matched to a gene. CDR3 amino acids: CASSQHNKPGQKNIQYF. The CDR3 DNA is TGCGCCAGCAGCCAACACAATAAACCGGGACAGAAAAACATTCAGTACTTC.

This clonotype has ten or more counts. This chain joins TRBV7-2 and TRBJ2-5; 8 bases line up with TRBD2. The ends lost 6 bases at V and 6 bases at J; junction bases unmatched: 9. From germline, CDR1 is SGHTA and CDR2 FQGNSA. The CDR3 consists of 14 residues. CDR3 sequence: CASSVGGAAKTQYF. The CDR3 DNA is TGTGCCAGCAGTGTCGGGGGGGCGGCCAAGACCCAGTACTTC.

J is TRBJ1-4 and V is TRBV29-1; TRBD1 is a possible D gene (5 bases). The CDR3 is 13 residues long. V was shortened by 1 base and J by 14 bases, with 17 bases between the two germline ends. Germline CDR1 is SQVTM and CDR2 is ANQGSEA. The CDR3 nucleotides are TGCAGCGTTGAAGGGACAATGGGGGGTGAGCTGTTTTTT. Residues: CSVEGTMGGELFF.

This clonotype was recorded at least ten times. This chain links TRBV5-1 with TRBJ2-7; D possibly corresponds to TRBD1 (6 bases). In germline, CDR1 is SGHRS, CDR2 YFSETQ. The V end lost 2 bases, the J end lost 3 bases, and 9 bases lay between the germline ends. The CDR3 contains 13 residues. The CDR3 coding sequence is TGCGCCAGCAGCTTTTCGGGACACTACGAGCAGTACTTC. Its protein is CASSFSGHYEQYF.

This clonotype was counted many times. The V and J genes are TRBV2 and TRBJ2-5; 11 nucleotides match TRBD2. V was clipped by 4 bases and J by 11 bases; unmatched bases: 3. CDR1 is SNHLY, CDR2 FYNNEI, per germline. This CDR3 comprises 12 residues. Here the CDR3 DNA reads TGTGCCAGCAGTGCGGGACTAGCGGATCAGTACTTC. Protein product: CASSAGLADQYF. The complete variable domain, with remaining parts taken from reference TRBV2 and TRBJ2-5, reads EPEVTQTPSHQVTQMGQEVILRCVPISNHLYFYWYRQILGQKVEFLVSFYNNEISEKSEIFDDQFSVERPDGSNFTLKIRSTKLEDSAMYFCASSAGLADQYFGPGTRLLVL.

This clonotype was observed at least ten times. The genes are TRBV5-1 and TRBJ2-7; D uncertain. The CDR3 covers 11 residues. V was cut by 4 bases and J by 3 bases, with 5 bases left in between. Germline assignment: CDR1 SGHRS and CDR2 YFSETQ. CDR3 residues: CASSDLYEQYF. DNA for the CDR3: TGCGCCAGCAGCGACCTCTACGAGCAGTACTTC.

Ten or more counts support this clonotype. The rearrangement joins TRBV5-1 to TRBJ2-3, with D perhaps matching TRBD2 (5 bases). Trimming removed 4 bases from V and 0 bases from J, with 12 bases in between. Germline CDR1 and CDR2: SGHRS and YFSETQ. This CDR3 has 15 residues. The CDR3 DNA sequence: TGCGCCAGCAGCCAAGGAGGCGTAAGCACAGATACGCAGTATTTT. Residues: CASSQGGVSTDTQYF.